This TCR beta chain derives from a study of shared clonotypes between healthy human individuals. Overall study findings and caveats: Across a handful of donors, naive CD4 shared approximately 4.5%, naive CD8 less than 4%, memory CD4 roughly 2.2%, memory CD8 around 0.42%. In general, naive subsets displayed greater estimated richness than memory subsets did.

TCRdb's table, derived via immunoSEQ multiplex PCR, lists solely in-frame clones and lacks some. The repertoire holds roughly 2.6 million clones, with about 92% as singletons. As concerns this clone: Its antigen is not known. The same CDR3 is also encoded by other DNA sequences in this sample.

The CDR3 is 15 amino acids. Trimming shortened V by 3 bases and J by 0 bases, and 9 bases separated the two germline ends. Germline V gene lookup returns CDR1 WNHNN and CDR2 SYGVQD (reference sequence). The TCR sequence derives from a man younger than 30 in good health. Material: naive CD4+ T cells sorted from blood. Subset specified: CD45RA+ positively selected. The J gene is TRBJ2-1, the V gene TRBV10-1; D remains ambiguous. The CDR3 here is CASSEGGSSYNEQFF. Written as DNA, the CDR3 is TGCGCCAGCAGTGAAGGCGGAAGCTCCTACAATGAGCAGTTCTTC.